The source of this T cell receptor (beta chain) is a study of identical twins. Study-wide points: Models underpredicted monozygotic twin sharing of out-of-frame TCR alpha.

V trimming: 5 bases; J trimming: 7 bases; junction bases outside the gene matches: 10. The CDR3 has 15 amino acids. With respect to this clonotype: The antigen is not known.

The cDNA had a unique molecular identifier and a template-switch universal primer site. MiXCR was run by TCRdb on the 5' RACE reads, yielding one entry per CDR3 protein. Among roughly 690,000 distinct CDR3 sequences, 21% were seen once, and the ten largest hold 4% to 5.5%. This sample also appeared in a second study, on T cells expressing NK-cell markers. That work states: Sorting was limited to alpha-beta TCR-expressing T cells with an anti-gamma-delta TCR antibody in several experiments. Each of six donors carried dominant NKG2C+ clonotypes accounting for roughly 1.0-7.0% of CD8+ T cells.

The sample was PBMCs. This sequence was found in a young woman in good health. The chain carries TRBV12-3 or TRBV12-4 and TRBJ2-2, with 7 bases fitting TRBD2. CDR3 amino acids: CASSHGGAGNGELFF. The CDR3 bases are TGTGCCAGCAGTCACGGGGGAGCGGGAAACGGGGAGCTGTTTTTT.